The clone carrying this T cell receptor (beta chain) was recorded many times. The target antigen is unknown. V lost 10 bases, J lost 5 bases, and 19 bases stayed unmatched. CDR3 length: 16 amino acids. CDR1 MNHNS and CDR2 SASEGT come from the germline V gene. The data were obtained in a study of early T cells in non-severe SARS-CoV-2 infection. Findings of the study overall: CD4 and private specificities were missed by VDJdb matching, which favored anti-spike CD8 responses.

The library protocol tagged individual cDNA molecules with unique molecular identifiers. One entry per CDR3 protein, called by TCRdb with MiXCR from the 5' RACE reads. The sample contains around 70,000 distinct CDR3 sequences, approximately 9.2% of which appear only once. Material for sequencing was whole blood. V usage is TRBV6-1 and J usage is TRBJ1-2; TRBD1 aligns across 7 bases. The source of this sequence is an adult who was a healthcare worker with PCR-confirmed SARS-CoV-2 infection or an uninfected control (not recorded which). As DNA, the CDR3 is TGTGCCACGGGTGGGACAGCTTCGGGGCGAGCTTATGGCTACACCTTC. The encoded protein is CATGGTASGRAYGYTF.